This entry features one T cell receptor (beta chain) sequence. Its antigen is currently unknown. The CDR3 length is 14 residues. V dropped 5 bases and J dropped 1 base, with 12 bases sitting between them. Germline CDR1 and CDR2: SEHNR and FQNEAQ (reference sequence). Primed by a sample-barcoded 5' primer and a J-beta primer mix, a second PCR proceeded for about 6 to 11 cycles. In TCRdb, the 5' RACE reads were re-called with MiXCR into one record per CDR3 protein. Of 550,000 to 600,000 distinct CDR3 sequences listed, approximately 25% are singletons. The data were taken from a study of blood T cells in healthy people across ages. Study background: There was about one barcoded beta molecule captured by template switching per two T cells.

Findings and limits, study-wide: Among T cells, TCR beta diversity per million cells dropped roughly linearly as age rose. The authors considered diversity estimates from one million T cells to be underestimates.

The receptor was isolated from a woman aged 70 to 79 in good health. The J gene is TRBJ2-7, the V gene TRBV7-9; no firm D call. What was sequenced was blood. CDR3: CASSLLTSSYEQYF. The CDR3 DNA follows: TGTGCCAGCAGCCTCCTGACGAGTTCCTACGAGCAGTACTTC. Combining the CDR3 with reference TRBV7-9 and TRBJ2-7 gives the whole variable domain DTGVSQNPRHKITKRGQNVTFRCDPISEHNRLYWYRQTLGQGPEFLTYFQNEAQLEKSRLLSDRFSAERPKGSFSTLEIQRTEQGDSAMYLCASSLLTSSYEQYFGPGTRLTVT.